Only a few counts were recorded for the clone carrying this T cell receptor (beta chain). Germline V gene sequence: CDR1 MNHEY, CDR2 SVGEGT. V gave up 6 bases and J gave up 4 bases, with 19 bases separating them. This CDR3 comprises 16 residues. TCRdb keeps only in-frame clones here, not all; method: immunoSEQ multiplex PCR. The data show some 240,000 clones, with 75% to 85% seen just once and 7.5% held by the top ten. The source of the sample is a study of blood T cell repertoires in COVID-19. The wider study: Samples representing acute and convalescent COVID-19 were sourced from the United States, Italy and Spain.

One Seattle source followed patients from active infection through their disease course. V is TRBV6-2 or TRBV6-3 and J is TRBJ1-3; D call uncertain. Sample: peripheral blood. The receptor was derived from a woman older than 75 with COVID-19, enrolled during active disease. CDR3: CASSVRLARRGNTIYF. CDR3 bases: TGTGCCAGCAGCGTCCGACTTGCCCGCCGCGGAAACACCATATATTTT.